This TCR beta chain was captured by sequencing in a study of human T cells and chemical hapten exposure. This clonotype has just a few counts. The V gene end was trimmed by 3 bases and the J gene end by 6 bases; junction bases not matched to a gene: 7. The CDR3 has 14 amino acids. Looked up from germline, CDR1 is SQVTM and CDR2 is ANQGSEA. Stated time point: healthy volunteer bleed at 2 weeks. The template was total RNA from unfractionated whole blood. From the RACE reads, TCRdb called clonotypes with MiXCR, one entry per CDR3 protein. The top ten clones hold about 3.1% of a sample with roughly 100,000 distinct CDR3 sequences, just under 9% of them seen once.

This TCR was sampled from a female donor in good health. Some clones in this sample may be carry-over from other donors' samples. The genes are TRBV29-1 and TRBJ2-2; 7 nucleotides line up with TRBD1. Material for sequencing was whole blood. For the CDR3, the DNA is TGCAGCGTTGATCCGACAGGGTCAGCCGGGGAGCTGTTTTTT. Its translation is CSVDPTGSAGELFF.